This T cell receptor (beta chain) is from a study of read filtering for tumor transcriptome and immune sequencing. Study at large: DNase treatment preceded whole-transcriptome library preparation.

Study-wide findings and caveats: Compared with RNA-seq, IR-seq gave much higher clonotype depth and reliability. The CD138-negative fraction was mixed bone marrow immune cells, not pure T cells. Dropping single-read clonotypes raised IR-seq and RNA-seq shared-clonotype correlation.

This clonotype was picked up many times. Its antigen is not identified. Molecular barcoded adaptors covering alpha/delta and beta/gamma chains were used on 400 to 450 ng RNA. TCRdb re-analysed the reads in MiXCR, keeping a single row per CDR3 protein. The sample yields approximately 61,000 distinct CDR3 sequences, about 19% seen once. The sample taken for sequencing was a population of CD138-negative cells sorted from bone marrow. The origin of this receptor is a donor aged 40 or over with multiple myeloma.

Written as DNA, the CDR3 is TGCGCCAGCAGAACGATAGCGGGGTCCTACGAGCAGTACTTC. This translates into CASRTIAGSYEQYF. The V and J genes are TRBV5-1 and TRBJ2-7; 8 bases map to TRBD2. The CDR3 is 14 residues long. CDR1 is SGHRS and CDR2 is YFSETQ in the germline V gene. With V trimmed by 5 bases and J by 1 base, 5 bases remained unmatched.